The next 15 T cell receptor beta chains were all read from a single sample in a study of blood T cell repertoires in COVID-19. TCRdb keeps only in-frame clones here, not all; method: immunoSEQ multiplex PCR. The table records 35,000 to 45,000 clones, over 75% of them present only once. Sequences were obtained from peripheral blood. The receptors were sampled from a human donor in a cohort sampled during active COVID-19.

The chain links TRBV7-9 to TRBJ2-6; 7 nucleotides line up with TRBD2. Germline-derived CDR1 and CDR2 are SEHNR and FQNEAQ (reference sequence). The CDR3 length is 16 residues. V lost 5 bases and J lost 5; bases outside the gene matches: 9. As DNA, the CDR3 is TGTGCCAGCAGCGGGGGGGACCTTGCCTGGGCCAACGTCCTGACTTTC. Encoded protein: CASSGGDLAWANVLTF.

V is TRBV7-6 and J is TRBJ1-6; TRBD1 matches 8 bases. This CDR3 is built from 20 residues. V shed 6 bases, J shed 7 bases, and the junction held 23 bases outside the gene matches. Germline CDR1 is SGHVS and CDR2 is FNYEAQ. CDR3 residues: CASSFTPGQATAAGNSPLHF. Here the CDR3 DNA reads TGTGCCAGCAGTTTCACTCCGGGACAGGCGACGGCCGCGGGGAATTCACCCCTCCACTTT.

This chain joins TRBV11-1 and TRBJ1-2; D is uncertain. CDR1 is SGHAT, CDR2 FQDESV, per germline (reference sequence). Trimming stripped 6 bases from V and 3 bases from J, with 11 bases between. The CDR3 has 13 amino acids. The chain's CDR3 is CASSSGVDYGYTF. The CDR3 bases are TGTGCCAGCAGTTCCGGGGTTGACTATGGCTACACCTTC.

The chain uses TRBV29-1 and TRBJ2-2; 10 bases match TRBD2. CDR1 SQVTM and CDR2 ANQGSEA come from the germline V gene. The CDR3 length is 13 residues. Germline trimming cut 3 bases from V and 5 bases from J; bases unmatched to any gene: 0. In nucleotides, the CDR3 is TGCAGCGTTGAGGGACTAGCGACCGGGGAGCTGTTTTTT. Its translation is CSVEGLATGELFF.

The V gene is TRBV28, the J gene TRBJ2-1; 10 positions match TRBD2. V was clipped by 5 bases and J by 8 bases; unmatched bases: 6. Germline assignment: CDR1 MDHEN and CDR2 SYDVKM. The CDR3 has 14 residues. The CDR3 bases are TGTGCCAGCAGTAGCGGGGGGGTTGGGTATGAGCAGTTCTTC. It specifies CASSSGGVGYEQFF.

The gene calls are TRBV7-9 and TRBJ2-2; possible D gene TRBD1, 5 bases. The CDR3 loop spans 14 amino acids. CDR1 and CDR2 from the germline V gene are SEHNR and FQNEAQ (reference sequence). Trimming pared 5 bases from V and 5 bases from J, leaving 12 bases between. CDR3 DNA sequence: TGTGCCAGCAGCCCCTCGACAGTGACCGGGGAGCTGTTTTTT. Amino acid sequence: CASSPSTVTGELFF.

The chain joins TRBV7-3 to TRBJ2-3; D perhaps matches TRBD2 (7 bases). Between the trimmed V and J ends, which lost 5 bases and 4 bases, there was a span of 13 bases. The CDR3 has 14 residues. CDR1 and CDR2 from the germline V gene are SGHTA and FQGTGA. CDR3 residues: CASSLEGGPDTQYF. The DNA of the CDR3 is TGTGCCAGCAGCCTGGAGGGGGGGCCAGATACGCAGTATTTT.

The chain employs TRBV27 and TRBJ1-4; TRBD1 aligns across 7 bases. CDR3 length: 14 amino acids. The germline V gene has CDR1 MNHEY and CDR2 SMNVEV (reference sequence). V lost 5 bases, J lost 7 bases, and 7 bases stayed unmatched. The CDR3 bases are TGTGCCAGCAGTGACCGACAGGGCGCTGAAAAACTGTTTTTT. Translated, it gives CASSDRQGAEKLFF.

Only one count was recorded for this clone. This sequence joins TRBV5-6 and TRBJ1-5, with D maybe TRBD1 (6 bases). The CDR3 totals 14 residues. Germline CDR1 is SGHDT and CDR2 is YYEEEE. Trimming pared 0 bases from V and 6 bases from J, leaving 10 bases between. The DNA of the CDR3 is TGTGCCAGCAGCTTGGGGGCGGGGGCTCAGCCCCAGCATTTT. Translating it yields CASSLGAGAQPQHF.

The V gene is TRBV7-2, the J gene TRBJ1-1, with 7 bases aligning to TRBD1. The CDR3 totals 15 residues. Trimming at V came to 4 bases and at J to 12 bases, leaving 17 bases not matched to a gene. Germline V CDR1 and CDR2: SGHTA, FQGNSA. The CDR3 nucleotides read TGTGCCAGCAGCTCTCGTTGGGGGGCCGACAGGGAATCTTTCTTT. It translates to CASSSRWGADRESFF.

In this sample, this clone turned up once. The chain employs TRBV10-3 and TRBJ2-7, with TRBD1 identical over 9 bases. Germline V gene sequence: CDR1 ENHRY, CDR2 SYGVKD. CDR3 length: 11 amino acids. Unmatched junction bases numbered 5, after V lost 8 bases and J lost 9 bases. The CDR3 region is CAIGSGQGQYF. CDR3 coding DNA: TGTGCCATCGGGTCGGGACAGGGGCAGTACTTC.

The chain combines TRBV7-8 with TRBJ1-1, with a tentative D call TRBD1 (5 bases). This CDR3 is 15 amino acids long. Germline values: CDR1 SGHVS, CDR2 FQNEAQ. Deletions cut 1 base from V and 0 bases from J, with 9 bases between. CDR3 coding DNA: TGTGCCAGCAGCTTAGGAGCAGGGCTGAACACTGAAGCTTTCTTT. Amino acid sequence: CASSLGAGLNTEAFF.

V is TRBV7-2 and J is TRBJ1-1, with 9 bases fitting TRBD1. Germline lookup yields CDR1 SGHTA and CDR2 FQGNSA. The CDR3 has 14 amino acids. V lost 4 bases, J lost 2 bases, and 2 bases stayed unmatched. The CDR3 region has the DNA TGTGCCAGCAGCTCACAGGGGGCCAACACTGAAGCTTTCTTT. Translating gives CASSSQGANTEAFF.

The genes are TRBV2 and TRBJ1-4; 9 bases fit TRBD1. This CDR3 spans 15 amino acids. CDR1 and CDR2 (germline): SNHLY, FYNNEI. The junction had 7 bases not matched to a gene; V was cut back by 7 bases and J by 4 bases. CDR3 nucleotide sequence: TGTGCCAGCAACCTGGACAGGGGACGTAATGAAAAACTGTTTTTT. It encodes CASNLDRGRNEKLFF.

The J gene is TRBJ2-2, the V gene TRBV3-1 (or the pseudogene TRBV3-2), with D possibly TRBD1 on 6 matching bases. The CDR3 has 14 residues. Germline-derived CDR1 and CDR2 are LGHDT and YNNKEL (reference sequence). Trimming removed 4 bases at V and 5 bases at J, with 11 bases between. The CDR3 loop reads CASSPVGATGELFF. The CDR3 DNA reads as TGTGCCAGCAGCCCGGTGGGGGCGACCGGGGAGCTGTTTTTT.